These 17 T cell receptor beta chains originate from one sample sequenced in a study of regulatory T cells in long-lasting Graves disease. Sample time point: newly diagnosed GD, antithyroid drugs for less than 3 months. The TCR library was made from RNA extracted from PBMCs. Relying on iRepertoire HTBI primers and Arm-PCR of CDR3 regions, the team built TCR beta libraries. TCRdb processed the multiplex PCR reads anew with MiXCR; each CDR3 protein has one entry. This table holds some 240,000 distinct CDR3 sequences, approximately 18% found once. These data are also associated with another study on T cells in Graves' hyperthyroidism and ophthalmopathy.

The material sequenced was peripheral blood mononuclear cells (PBMCs), taken at new diagnosis, from a patient treated with antithyroid drugs. Every receptor here comes from a woman aged 30 to 39 with Graves disease.

This clonotype was recorded many times. This chain uses TRBV5-1 with TRBJ2-6; possibly TRBD1 for D (6 bases). CDR1 is SGHRS and CDR2 is YFSETQ in the germline V gene. V lost 4 bases to trimming and J lost 0 bases, with 11 bases between them. The CDR3 sequence is 16 residues long. This CDR3 reads CASSRIQGSGANVLTF. The CDR3 DNA follows: TGCGCCAGCAGCCGCATACAGGGCTCTGGGGCCAACGTCCTGACTTTC.

This clonotype was observed at least ten times. V and J are TRBV12-3 or TRBV12-4 and TRBJ1-2; 7 nucleotides agree with TRBD1. The ends lost 2 bases at V and 0 bases at J; junction bases unmatched: 3. There are 15 residues in the CDR3. The CDR3 nucleotides are TGTGCCAGCAGTTTAATCGACAGGGCTAACTATGGCTACACCTTC. This codes for CASSLIDRANYGYTF.

The chain couples TRBV11-2 to TRBJ2-7, with 8 bases that match TRBD2. This CDR3 has 13 residues. Per germline, CDR1 SGHAT and CDR2 FQNNGV. The ends lost 10 bases at V and 6 bases at J; junction bases unmatched: 11. In DNA, the CDR3 is TGTGCCACCTTAGCGGGGAACCCCTCCGAGCAGTACTTC. Its translation: CATLAGNPSEQYF. Together with reference TRBV11-2 and TRBJ2-7, the CDR3 gives the full variable domain: EAGVAQSPRYKIIEKRQSVAFWCNPISGHATLYWYQQILGQGPKLLIQFQNNGVVDDSQLPKDRFSAERLKGVDSTLKIQPAKLEDSAVYLCATLAGNPSEQYFGPGTRLTVT.

This clonotype was seen many times. This chain connects TRBV19 to TRBJ1-1, with D unclear. The CDR3 is 13 amino acids. Per germline, CDR1 LNHDA and CDR2 SQIVND (reference sequence). V was trimmed by 1 base and J by 1 base, leaving 4 bases between them. The CDR3: CASSIGPNTEAFF. The CDR3 DNA follows: TGTGCCAGTAGTATAGGGCCGAACACTGAAGCTTTCTTT. Supplemented by reference TRBV19 and TRBJ1-1, the full variable domain reads DGGITQSPKYLFRKEGQNVTLSCEQNLNHDAMYWYRQDPGQGLRLIYYSQIVNDFQKGDIAEGYSVSREKKESFPLTVTSAQKNPTAFYLCASSIGPNTEAFFGQGTRLTVV.

A note on this clonotype: One base away lies a much larger clone, so this may be a sequencing read error. The J gene is TRBJ1-6, the V gene TRBV20-1; weak D call: TRBD1 (6 bases). The germline V and J ends were trimmed by 5 bases and 3 bases, with 14 bases remaining between them. The length of the CDR3 is 15 residues. CDR1 and CDR2 (germline): DFQATT, SNEGSKA (reference sequence). The CDR3 sequence: CSAGVGTRYNSPLHF. CDR3 coding DNA: TGCAGTGCTGGAGTTGGGACACGCTATAATTCACCCCTCCACTTT.

This clonotype showed up many times. The V call is TRBV18, the J call TRBJ1-5, with a tentative D call TRBD1 (6 bases). The CDR3 loop spans 15 amino acids. V lost 2 bases and J lost 2, with 10 bases in between. Looked up from germline, CDR1 is KGHSH and CDR2 is LQKENI. CDR3 bases: TGTGCCAGCTCACCAAGGGGGGATGGCAATCAGCCCCAGCATTTT. It is translated as CASSPRGDGNQPQHF.

This clonotype was detected many times. The rearrangement uses TRBV30 and TRBJ1-5; weak D call: TRBD1 (5 bases). Germline V CDR1 and CDR2: GTSNPN, SVGIG (reference sequence). The CDR3 is 14 amino acids. Trimming pared 3 bases from V and 2 bases from J, leaving 11 bases between. As DNA, the CDR3 is TGTGCCTGGAGCAAGGCGGGGCGCAATCAGCCCCAGCATTTT. Translated: CAWSKAGRNQPQHF. Full variable domain (missing parts from reference TRBV30 and TRBJ1-5): SQTIHQWPATLVQPVGSPLSLECTVEGTSNPNLYWYRQAAGRGLQLLFYSVGIGQISSEVPQNLSASRPQDRQFILSSKKLLLSDSGFYLCAWSKAGRNQPQHFGDGTRLSIL.

The chain combines TRBV5-1 with TRBJ2-1, with D possibly matching TRBD1 (6 bases). From germline, CDR1 is SGHRS and CDR2 YFSETQ. The CDR3 is 20 residues long. Deletions cut 4 bases from V and 3 bases from J, with 29 bases between. The CDR3 bases are TGCGCCAGCAGCCTCTCTCCGACAGGCGTCCGTCGGGGTAGCTACAATGAGCAGTTCTTC. This encodes CASSLSPTGVRRGSYNEQFF.

This clonotype was seen at least ten times. The chain joins TRBV28 to TRBJ1-6, with D uncertain. Per the germline V gene, CDR1 is MDHEN and CDR2 is SYDVKM. This CDR3 comprises 14 residues. V gave up 2 bases and J gave up 9 bases, with 11 bases separating them. CDR3 DNA sequence: TGTGCCAGCAGTTTAATCGGGGTTCGTTCACCCCTCCACTTT. This gives the protein CASSLIGVRSPLHF.

The chain recombines TRBV3-1 with TRBJ2-3; D gene uncertain. The CDR3 has 13 amino acids. V lost 4 bases to trimming and J lost 1 base, with 6 bases between them. Germline values: CDR1 LGHDT, CDR2 YNNKEL (reference sequence). CDR3 sequence (DNA): TGTGCCAGCAGCCGTGAGGGCACAGATACGCAGTATTTT. Encoded protein: CASSREGTDTQYF.

The chain couples TRBV11-1 to TRBJ2-5; D not certain. The CDR3 is 13 residues long. The V end was cut by 3 bases, the J end by 4 bases, with 9 bases between. Germline V lookup: CDR1 SGHAT, CDR2 FQDESV (reference sequence). This chain's CDR3 is CASSFRLLETQYF. CDR3 sequence (DNA): TGTGCCAGCAGCTTTCGCTTACTAGAGACCCAGTACTTC.

This clonotype showed up many times. This sequence joins TRBV18 and TRBJ1-6, with D possibly matching TRBD1 (5 bases). The CDR3 totals 16 residues. V was pared by 3 bases and J by 14 bases, with 23 bases between. Germline values: CDR1 KGHSH, CDR2 LQKENI. CDR3 DNA sequence: TGTGCCAGCTCACCGACACCACAGGTAGGATTAGGAACCCTCCACTTT. The encoded protein is CASSPTPQVGLGTLHF.

This clonotype was detected ten times or more. The chain has TRBV9 and TRBJ1-4, with D perhaps TRBD1 (5 bases). Germline V gene lookup returns CDR1 SGDLS and CDR2 YYNGEE. CDR3 size: 17 residues. V shed 0 bases and J shed 0 bases, with 12 bases lying between them. DNA of the CDR3: TGTGCCAGCAGCGTAGATTGGGGGGATTCAACTAATGAAAAACTGTTTTTT. Encoded protein: CASSVDWGDSTNEKLFF.

This clonotype was counted only a few times. The chain uses TRBV13 and TRBJ1-3, with D maybe TRBD1 (5 bases). Trimming removed 2 bases from V and 3 bases from J, with 8 bases in between. The length of the CDR3 is 14 residues. Germline V lookup: CDR1 PRHDT, CDR2 FYEKMQ (reference sequence). CDR3 sequence reads: CASSLKGVGNTIYF. The CDR3 region has the DNA TGTGCCAGCAGCTTAAAAGGGGTTGGAAACACCATATATTTT.

This clonotype was recorded many times. The V and J genes are TRBV6-1 and TRBJ2-2; the D is unclear. Germline CDR1 and CDR2: MNHNS and SASEGT. The CDR3 has 13 amino acids. The V gene lost 3 bases and the J gene lost 7 bases, with 9 bases spanning the gap. For the CDR3, the DNA is TGTGCCAGCAGTGAGGATCTTCACGGGGAGCTGTTTTTT. As protein: CASSEDLHGELFF.

The rearrangement links TRBV7-9 to TRBJ2-5; D gene unclear. The length of the CDR3 is 13 residues. V gave up 1 base and J gave up 1 base, with 4 bases separating them. Germline values: CDR1 SEHNR, CDR2 FQNEAQ (reference sequence). CDR3 bases: TGTGCCAGCAGCTTAGTTCGCCAAGAGACCCAGTACTTC. Translated: CASSLVRQETQYF.

This clonotype was observed at least ten times. The J gene is TRBJ1-1, the V gene TRBV2; 9 bases agree with TRBD1. V gave up 6 bases and J gave up 12 bases; unmatched junction bases: 5. Germline V gene lookup returns CDR1 SNHLY and CDR2 FYNNEI. The CDR3 loop spans 11 amino acids. CDR3 protein: CASSLDRGSFF. CDR3 coding DNA: TGTGCCAGCAGCCTCGACAGGGGGTCTTTCTTT.